This T cell receptor (beta chain) is drawn from a study of blood T cell repertoires in COVID-19. Study-level information: Samples came from the United States, Italy and Spain, spanning acute and convalescent COVID-19. T cells, B-cell-depleted T cells, or PBMCs provided the cDNA or gDNA that served as material.

In the study's own analysis: Amplification with reference gene primers provided the estimates of nucleated cell counts. Assay: immunoSEQ multiplex PCR; the TCRdb copy retains only in-frame clones and omits some. Clone size and V and J calls were adopted from that table, with D and trimming inferred from the DNA. Found here are 20,000 to 30,000 clones, around 86% of them singletons; the top ten hold around 18%. Germline assignment: CDR1 LNHDA and CDR2 SQIVND (reference sequence). The V and J ends lost 2 bases and 4 bases, in that order; junction bases with no gene match: 6. This CDR3 has 15 residues. The chain has TRBV19 and TRBJ2-5, with 8 bases matching TRBD2. The source is a woman of 80 years or more with acute or convalescent COVID-19. The sample was peripheral blood. The CDR3 loop is CASSIRGGRGETQYF. The CDR3 DNA is TGTGCCAGTAGTATACGGGGGGGCCGGGGAGAGACCCAGTACTTC.